This T cell receptor (beta chain) was documented in a study of T cell responses to AZD1222 COVID-19 vaccine. General study points: Spike-specific TCR depth and breadth grew after two AZD1222 doses.

The repertoire was sequenced with immunoSEQ multiplex PCR; TCRdb's copy has only in-frame clones and lacks some. Here the sample spans about 84,000 clones, about 85% being singletons. This clone showed up just once. Its target is unknown. This receptor was identified in an adult in good health. The sample in question was peripheral blood, obtained on day 0 of AZD1222 vaccination.

CDR3 DNA sequence: TGTGCCAGCATGGGGGTGTTCAATCAGCCCCAGCATTTT. This translates into CASMGVFNQPQHF. The J gene is TRBJ1-5, the V gene TRBV2; D is perhaps TRBD1 (5 bases). Trimming took off 7 bases at V and 3 bases at J, with 10 bases between the two ends. Germline CDR1 and CDR2: SNHLY and FYNNEI. The CDR3 is 13 amino acids. The full variable domain, in which reference TRBV2 and TRBJ1-5 provide the parts outside the CDR3, is EPEVTQTPSHQVTQMGQEVILRCVPISNHLYFYWYRQILGQKVEFLVSFYNNEISEKSEIFDDQFSVERPDGSNFTLKIRSTKLEDSAMYFCASMGVFNQPQHFGDGTRLSIL.